The rows below give T cell receptor beta chains drawn from one sample of a study of control samples from healthy donors and cancer patients. Assay: immunoSEQ multiplex PCR; the TCRdb copy retains only in-frame clones and omits some. The table lists some 70,000 clones, about 83% of them singletons. The sequenced material came from blood. Receptor source: a man in his 60s in good health. The CDR3 runs from the conserved cysteine through the conserved F or W. A D gene is named only where the DNA matches it firmly. The size field is filled for only some rows; it gives once, few, many or a size class.

. | 14 | TRBJ2-7 | . | TRBV28 | CASRLRGMAHEQYF | TGTGCCAGCAGATTAAGGGGGATGGCCCACGAGCAGTACTTC
. | 14 | TRBJ2-7 | . | TRBV27 | CASSLSQASYEQYF | TGTGCCAGCAGTTTAAGTCAGGCATCCTACGAGCAGTACTTC
TRBD2 | 15 | TRBJ2-1 | . | TRBV7-6 | CASSLGGGPSSEQFF | TGTGCCAGCAGCTTGGGGGGAGGGCCATCGAGTGAGCAGTTCTTC
. | 15 | TRBJ2-3 | . | TRBV7-2 | CASSLSGHKADTQYF | TGTGCCAGCAGCTTATCAGGGCACAAGGCAGATACGCAGTATTTT
TRBD2 | 16 | TRBJ2-1 | . | TRBV28 | CASSFLAGGVYNEQFF | TGTGCCAGCAGTTTTCTAGCGGGAGGAGTGTACAATGAGCAGTTCTTC
. | 16 | TRBJ2-5 | . | TRBV7-2 | CASSLEVAGSQETQYF | TGTGCCAGCAGCTTAGAAGTCGCAGGTTCCCAAGAGACCCAGTACTTC
. | 14 | TRBJ1-4 | . | TRBV3-1/TRBV3-2 | CASSQGGAREKLFF | TGTGCCAGCAGCCAAGGGGGGGCGAGAGAAAAACTGTTTTTT
TRBD2 | 16 | TRBJ2-7 | . | TRBV5-1 | CASSSAPTSGSYEQYF | TGCGCCAGCAGCTCAGCCCCGACTAGCGGTTCCTACGAGCAGTACTTC
. | 15 | TRBJ2-1 | once | TRBV21-1 | CANRPLAGVDNEQFF | TGTGCCAACCGACCTCTAGCGGGAGTTGACAATGAGCAGTTCTTC
. | 14 | TRBJ1-1 | . | TRBV14 | CASSPTGIPREAFF | TGTGCCAGCAGCCCGACCGGGATCCCAAGGGAAGCTTTCTTT
. | 13 | TRBJ1-2 | . | TRBV5-4 | CASSKEENYGYTF | TGTGCCAGCAGCAAGGAAGAAAACTATGGCTACACCTTC
TRBD2 | 17 | TRBJ2-3 | . | TRBV18 | CASSPPMVAGGQDTQYF | TGTGCCAGCTCACCACCGATGGTAGCGGGAGGGCAGGATACGCAGTATTTT
. | 13 | TRBJ2-1 | . | TRBV6-5 | CASSYGGTVEQFF | TGTGCCAGCAGTTACGGGGGGACAGTTGAGCAGTTCTTC
TRBD2 | 15 | TRBJ2-1 | few | TRBV10-3 | CAISSVAGGPHEQFF | TGTGCCATCAGTTCCGTAGCGGGAGGGCCCCATGAGCAGTTCTTC
. | 14 | TRBJ1-5 | few | TRBV2 | CASSKAESNQPQHF | TGTGCCAGCAGCAAAGCGGAAAGCAATCAGCCCCAGCATTTT
. | 12 | TRBJ1-6 | . | TRBV12-3/TRBV12-4 | CASSRRNSPLHF | TGTGCCAGCAGTCGTAGAAATTCACCCCTCCACTTT
. | 18 | TRBJ2-6 | . | TRBV6-2/TRBV6-3 | CASSSPGIISSGANVLTF | TGTGCCAGCAGTTCTCCGGGGATTATAAGCTCTGGGGCCAACGTCCTGACTTTC
TRBD2 | 14 | TRBJ2-7 | few | TRBV27 | CASSWIGRGYEQYF | TGTGCCAGCAGTTGGATCGGGAGGGGGTACGAGCAGTACTTC
TRBD2 | 15 | TRBJ2-5 | . | TRBV11-2 | CASSYLADERETQYF | TGTGCCAGCAGCTATCTAGCGGACGAGAGGGAGACCCAGTACTTC
. | 13 | TRBJ2-5 | . | TRBV30 | CAWSGQIQETQYF | TGTGCCTGGAGCGGACAGATTCAGGAGACCCAGTACTTC
. | 13 | TRBJ2-2 | . | TRBV5-6 | CASLEGVTGELLF | TGTGCCAGCCTCGAGGGGGTAACCGGGGAGCTGCTTTTT
. | 16 | TRBJ1-1 | . | TRBV18 | CASSRRSPGDSTEAFF | TGTGCCAGCTCTCGGCGGTCCCCAGGGGATTCCACTGAAGCTTTCTTT
TRBD2 | 14 | TRBJ2-7 | once | TRBV27 | CASSFGRSPYEQYF | TGTGCCAGCAGTTTCGGGAGGAGCCCCTACGAGCAGTACTTC
. | 15 | TRBJ1-2 | . | TRBV19 | CASSIGFEAGYGYTF | TGTGCCAGTAGTATTGGATTCGAGGCAGGCTATGGCTACACCTTC
. | 14 | TRBJ2-2 | . | TRBV4-2 | CASSQEAGSGELFF | TGTGCCAGCAGCCAAGAGGCTGGGTCCGGGGAGCTGTTTTTT
TRBD1 | 15 | TRBJ2-1 | . | TRBV5-1 | CARRTGGCSYNEQFF | TGCGCCAGGAGAACAGGGGGTTGCTCCTACAATGAGCAGTTCTTC
. | 14 | TRBJ2-7 | . | TRBV2 | CASSETLSGHPVFF | TGTGCCAGCAGTGAAACCCTTTCGGGACACCCTGTCTTCTTC
TRBD1 | 15 | TRBJ2-5 | once | TRBV28 | CASSWGTVVGETQYF | TGTGCCAGCAGTTGGGGGACAGTAGTCGGGGAGACCCAGTACTTC
. | 12 | TRBJ2-2 | . | TRBV7-8 | CASSSRVGELFF | TGTGCCAGCAGCTCGAGGGTCGGGGAGCTGTTTTTT
TRBD2 | 16 | TRBJ2-1 | once | TRBV9 | CASSTPSGRAEVEQFF | TGTGCCAGCAGCACTCCTAGCGGGAGGGCCGAAGTTGAGCAGTTCTTC
. | 16 | TRBJ1-6 | . | TRBV4-2 | CASSQERNTNASPLHF | TGTGCCAGCAGCCAAGAAAGGAACACTAACGCTTCACCCCTCCACTTT
. | 12 | TRBJ2-7 | . | TRBV4-2 | CASSQVPYEQYF | TGTGCCAGCAGCCAAGTCCCTTACGAGCAGTACTTC
TRBD2 | 18 | TRBJ2-1 | . | TRBV28 | CASSSTTIAGGRPNEQFF | TGTGCCAGCAGTTCAACTACGATAGCGGGAGGGCGACCAAATGAGCAGTTCTTC
TRBD1 | 15 | TRBJ1-4 | . | TRBV5-4 | CASSENRGINEKLFF | TGTGCCAGCAGCGAAAACAGGGGGATTAATGAAAAACTGTTTTTT
. | 12 | TRBJ2-3 | . | TRBV18 | CASSPNADTQYF | TGTGCCAGCTCACCGAACGCAGATACGCAGTATTTT
TRBD2 | 16 | TRBJ2-7 | . | TRBV4-2 | CASSQDSSGSSYEQYF | TGTGCCAGCAGCCAAGATTCTAGCGGGAGCTCCTACGAGCAGTACTTC
TRBD2 | 17 | TRBJ2-1 | . | TRBV10-3 | CAISESPRTSGSDEQFF | TGTGCCATCAGTGAGTCGCCAAGGACTAGCGGGAGCGATGAGCAGTTCTTC
. | 15 | TRBJ2-5 | . | TRBV6-6 | CASSYGRGAGETQYF | TGTGCCAGCAGTTACGGTCGGGGGGCGGGAGAGACCCAGTACTTC
. | 13 | TRBJ2-7 | once | TRBV18 | CASSPSPSYEQYF | TGTGCCAGCTCACCATCTCCCTCCTACGAGCAGTACTTC
TRBD1 | 14 | TRBJ1-6 | . | TRBV7-9 | CASSSGTGNSPLHF | TGTGCCAGCAGCTCGGGGACAGGAAATTCACCCCTCCACTTT
TRBD2 | 16 | TRBJ2-7 | . | TRBV15 | CATSRGGGGRSYEQYF | TGTGCCACCAGCAGAGGAGGCGGCGGGAGATCGTACGAGCAGTACTTC
. | 12 | TRBJ2-5 | . | TRBV5-5 | CASSLSRETQYF | TGTGCCAGCAGCTTGTCCCGAGAGACCCAGTACTTC
. | 17 | TRBJ2-2 | . | TRBV21-1 | CASSRTSGRGGTGELFF | TGTGCCAGCAGCAGGACTAGCGGGAGAGGAGGGACCGGGGAGCTGTTTTTT
TRBD1 | 16 | TRBJ2-4 | . | TRBV30 | CAWSVQGGIPKNIQYF | TGTGCCTGGAGTGTCCAAGGGGGCATTCCCAAAAACATTCAGTACTTC
. | 18 | TRBJ2-1 | . | TRBV4-2 | CASSQDTQGTGRRNEQFF | TGTGCCAGCAGCCAAGATACCCAAGGGACGGGAAGGAGGAATGAGCAGTTCTTC
. | 13 | TRBJ2-5 | . | TRBV21-1 | CASSSLGLETQYF | TGTGCCAGCAGCTCCCTAGGGTTAGAGACCCAGTACTTC
TRBD2 | 13 | TRBJ2-3 | . | TRBV2 | CASNAGGTDTQYF | TGTGCCAGCAATGCGGGAGGAACAGATACGCAGTATTTT
TRBD1 | 13 | TRBJ2-7 | . | TRBV30 | CAFSRGISYEQYF | TGTGCCTTCTCCAGGGGGATCTCCTACGAGCAGTACTTC
. | 17 | TRBJ2-1 | . | TRBV24-1 | CATSVLTPGGTYNEQFF | TGTGCCACCAGTGTCCTAACTCCTGGGGGGACCTACAATGAGCAGTTCTTC
. | 16 | TRBJ2-1 | once | TRBV5-5 | CASIWRDGSSYNEQFF | TGTGCCAGCATTTGGCGGGATGGGAGCTCCTACAATGAGCAGTTCTTC
. | 14 | TRBJ2-7 | . | TRBV7-8 | CASSFGDGSYEQYF | TGTGCCAGCAGCTTTGGGGACGGTTCCTACGAGCAGTACTTC
. | 15 | TRBJ2-5 | . | TRBV5-4 | CASSPGGTVKETQYF | TGTGCCAGCAGCCCTGGAGGGACAGTCAAAGAGACCCAGTACTTC